This TCR beta chain originates from a study of beta chain features in type 1 diabetes. In the study overall: Sorted cell examination encompassed about 110,000,000 cells across all samples.

The CDR3 covers 11 residues. Germline assignment: CDR1 SNHLY and CDR2 FYNNEI. Trimming removed 4 bases at V and 8 bases at J, with 8 bases between. Overall study findings and caveats: When Type 1 diabetes patients were examined, their TCRB CDR3s proved moderately but significantly shorter in all four CD4+ subsets.

To note about this clone: Its specificity is not known.

Expressed TCRB transcripts were sequenced, since all the RNA that had been isolated was reverse transcribed. Profiling relied on immunoSEQ multiplex PCR, and the TCRdb table lists in-frame clones only, not all of them. The repertoire holds around 97,000 clones, with under 30% as singletons. The rearrangement links TRBV2 to TRBJ1-1; unclear D gene. The material sequenced was central memory CD4+ T cells from blood. The clonotype was recovered from a woman aged 18-30 years with type 1 diabetes. CDR3 amino acids: CASSVREEAFF. CDR3 DNA: TGTGCCAGCAGTGTTAGGGAGGAAGCTTTCTTT. Filled out from reference TRBV2 and TRBJ1-1, the complete variable domain reads EPEVTQTPSHQVTQMGQEVILRCVPISNHLYFYWYRQILGQKVEFLVSFYNNEISEKSEIFDDQFSVERPDGSNFTLKIRSTKLEDSAMYFCASSVREEAFFGQGTRLTVV.